The 31 T cell receptor beta chains below come from one sample, sequenced in a study of T cell clonotyping in hematopoietic cell transplantation. Time point indicated: recipient sample about 28 days before transplant, after cytoreduction. The protocol was immunoSEQ multiplex PCR, while the TCRdb copy is restricted to in-frame clones and leaves out a portion. The sample lists roughly 30,000 clones, about 92% occurring once. Sequencing was performed on peripheral blood mononuclear cells, taken before stem cell transplant. These receptors originate from a man over 45 with acute myeloid leukemia. Some clones in this sample may be carry-over from other donors' samples.

V is TRBV15 and J is TRBJ2-1; unclear D gene. Deletions cut 0 bases from V and 5 bases from J, with 8 bases between. CDR1 LNHNV and CDR2 YYDKDF come from the germline V gene (reference sequence). This CDR3 region has 14 residues. DNA of the CDR3: TGTGCCACCAGCAGAGACCAAGCAGACAATGAGCAGTTCTTC. Translating gives CATSRDQADNEQFF.

V and J are TRBV27 and TRBJ1-5, with 8 bases matching TRBD1. Per germline, CDR1 MNHEY and CDR2 SMNVEV (reference sequence). V dropped 6 bases and J dropped 2; count of bases not matched to a gene: 6. The CDR3 consists of 15 residues. The CDR3 here is CASRAGTGGNQPQHF. In DNA form, the CDR3 reads TGTGCCAGCAGGGCAGGGACAGGAGGCAATCAGCCCCAGCATTTT.

The chain carries TRBV11-2 and TRBJ1-1; D not resolved. CDR1 is SGHAT, CDR2 FQNNGV, per germline. V lost 3 bases and J 3 bases, leaving 11 bases between the germline ends. The CDR3 has 14 residues. CDR3 nucleotide sequence: TGTGCCAGCAGCTTGGGGAGTAGGGACACTGAAGCTTTCTTT. As protein: CASSLGSRDTEAFF. Filled out from reference TRBV11-2 and TRBJ1-1, the complete variable domain reads EAGVAQSPRYKIIEKRQSVAFWCNPISGHATLYWYQQILGQGPKLLIQFQNNGVVDDSQLPKDRFSAERLKGVDSTLKIQPAKLEDSAVYLCASSLGSRDTEAFFGQGTRLTVV.

The gene calls are TRBV4-3 and TRBJ2-5; tentatively, D is TRBD2 (5 bases). V lost 4 bases and J lost 1, with 13 bases in between. The CDR3 runs 15 residues. The germline V gene has CDR1 LGHNA and CDR2 YSLEER. The CDR3 coding sequence is TGCGCCAGCAGCCCTAGTGCTAGCAGCCAAGAGACCCAGTACTTC. Encoded protein: CASSPSASSQETQYF.

CDR3 in DNA: TGTGCCACCAGCAGAGAGGTTGAAAAACTGTTTTTT. Protein product: CATSREVEKLFF. The chain links TRBV15 to TRBJ1-4, with D unresolved. Germline values: CDR1 LNHNV, CDR2 YYDKDF (reference sequence). The CDR3 loop spans 12 amino acids. V was clipped by 0 bases and J by 7 bases, with 3 bases between them.

This chain uses TRBV10-2 with TRBJ2-5; D is possibly TRBD1 (5 bases). Trimming cost V 7 bases and J 5 bases, with 17 bases left between them. This CDR3 is built from 14 residues. Germline loops: CDR1 WSHSY, CDR2 SAAADI. The CDR3: CASTLQGRAETQYF. In DNA, the CDR3 is TGCGCCAGCACCCTTCAGGGCAGGGCGGAGACCCAGTACTTC.

This clone was counted once. The gene calls are TRBV15 and TRBJ1-4, with D perhaps matching TRBD1 (6 bases). The CDR3 totals 16 residues. V shed 7 bases and J shed 8 bases, with 23 bases lying between them. Germline assignment: CDR1 LNHNV and CDR2 YYDKDF (reference sequence). The CDR3 sequence is CATTRRRGLGGEKLFF. The DNA for the CDR3 is TGTGCCACCACACGGCGCAGGGGACTAGGGGGGGAAAAACTGTTTTTT.

The rearrangement links TRBV4-2 to TRBJ1-2; weak D call: TRBD1 (6 bases). Germline V gives CDR1 LGHNA, CDR2 YNFKEQ. There are 15 residues in the CDR3. V lost 0 bases and J lost 3, with 11 bases in between. CDR3 sequence reads: CASSQDPGVDYGYTF. In DNA, the CDR3 is TGTGCCAGCAGCCAAGACCCAGGGGTAGACTATGGCTACACCTTC.

This clone is a singleton in its sample. The genes are TRBV5-6 and TRBJ2-5; D perhaps matches TRBD1 (6 bases). V shed 4 bases and J shed 3 bases, with 13 bases lying between them. The CDR3 loop spans 14 amino acids. The V gene's germline CDR1 is SGHDT and CDR2 YYEEEE. CDR3 in DNA: TGTGCCAGCAGCCTAGGACAGCTCAAAGAGACCCAGTACTTC. Residues: CASSLGQLKETQYF.

A remark on this clone: One end of the junction does not line up with germline, which may come from a read error. The genes are TRBV9 and TRBJ1-1, with D possibly TRBD1 on 5 matching bases. CDR3 length equals 11 residues. Germline lookup yields CDR1 SGDLS and CDR2 YYNGEE. The CDR3 reads CASSPGLGEEF. The CDR3 DNA is TGTGCCAGCAGCCCGGGCCTGGGGGAGGAGTTC.

This clone has a single count. V gene TRBV5-1 combines with J gene TRBJ2-5, with D unresolved. The CDR3 contains 15 residues. Germline V gene lookup returns CDR1 SGHRS and CDR2 YFSETQ. The V end was cut by 0 bases, the J end by 4 bases, with 13 bases between. CDR3 sequence (DNA): TGCGCCAGCAGCTTGGGGGTGGGATCGGGAGAGACCCAGTACTTC. The encoded protein is CASSLGVGSGETQYF.

The table lists this clone with a count of one. The chain is built from TRBV7-9 and TRBJ1-5; TRBD1 matches 12 bases. CDR3 length: 16 amino acids. V lost 5 bases to trimming and J lost 6 bases; unmatched junction nucleotides: 8. Germline V gene sequence: CDR1 SEHNR, CDR2 FQNEAQ (reference sequence). CDR3 residues: CASSPAGTGGFQPQHF. Written as DNA, the CDR3 is TGTGCCAGCAGCCCCGCCGGGACAGGGGGCTTTCAGCCCCAGCATTTT.

This chain uses TRBV28 with TRBJ1-3, with D uncertain. The germline gives CDR1 MDHEN, CDR2 SYDVKM. Trimming pared 6 bases from V and 0 bases from J, leaving 6 bases between. There are 13 residues in the CDR3. The CDR3 sequence is CASRESSGNTIYF. DNA for the CDR3: TGTGCCAGCAGGGAGAGCTCTGGAAACACCATATATTTT.

The rearrangement links TRBV7-6 to TRBJ2-5, with D tentatively TRBD1 (5 bases). Germline CDR1 is SGHVS and CDR2 is FNYEAQ. With 2 bases removed from V and 5 bases from J, the gap between germline ends came to 12 bases. CDR3 length equals 14 residues. The CDR3: CASSLSQGPETQYF. The CDR3 coding sequence is TGTGCCAGCAGCTTAAGTCAGGGCCCGGAGACCCAGTACTTC. The full variable domain, completed using reference TRBV7-6 and TRBJ2-5, is GAGVSQSPRYKVTKRGQDVALRCDPISGHVSLYWYRQALGQGPEFLTYFNYEAQQDKSGLPNDRFSAERPEGSISTLTIQRTEQRDSAMYRCASSLSQGPETQYFGPGTRLLVL.

This chain connects TRBV5-4 to TRBJ2-3, with 12 bases lining up with TRBD2. Germline-derived CDR1 and CDR2 are SGHNT and YYREEE (reference sequence). Trimming took 4 bases from V and 2 from J; bases not matched to a gene: 2. The CDR3 totals 15 residues. CDR3 sequence reads: CASSRTSGNTDTQYF. Written as DNA, the CDR3 is TGTGCCAGCAGCAGGACTAGCGGGAACACAGATACGCAGTATTTT.

The gene calls are TRBV28 and TRBJ2-7; 7 bases agree with TRBD1. The trim removed 5 bases at V and 2 bases at J, leaving 6 bases unmatched. CDR3 length equals 14 residues. The germline CDR1 and CDR2 sequences are MDHEN and SYDVKM. CDR3 in DNA: TGTGCCAGCAGTCGAGGGGACAGCACCTACGAGCAGTACTTC. Its protein is CASSRGDSTYEQYF.

The genes are TRBV5-1 and TRBJ2-5; TRBD1 matches at 8 bases. The CDR3 is 14 amino acids. CDR1 SGHRS and CDR2 YFSETQ come from the germline V gene. The junction had 2 bases not matched to a gene; V was cut back by 0 bases and J by 4 bases. CDR3: CASSLEGQGETQYF. The CDR3 DNA reads TGCGCCAGCAGCTTGGAAGGACAGGGAGAGACCCAGTACTTC. The full variable domain, in which reference TRBV5-1 and TRBJ2-5 provide the parts outside the CDR3, is KAGVTQTPRYLIKTRGQQVTLSCSPISGHRSVSWYQQTPGQGLQFLFEYFSETQRNKGNFPGRFSGRQFSNSRSEMNVSTLELGDSALYLCASSLEGQGETQYFGPGTRLLVL.

This clone was seen just once. This rearrangement joins TRBV10-3 to TRBJ1-2; 10 nucleotides agree with TRBD1. CDR3 length: 15 residues. The J segment lost 3 bases and the V segment lost 3 bases, leaving 4 bases of the junction unmatched. Germline assignment: CDR1 ENHRY and CDR2 SYGVKD. This CDR3 is CAISEGTGDYYGYTF. The CDR3 DNA is TGTGCCATCAGTGAAGGGACAGGGGATTACTATGGCTACACCTTC.

V usage is TRBV27 and J usage is TRBJ2-7; the D gene could be TRBD1 or TRBD2 (5 bases each). Per the germline V gene, CDR1 is MNHEY and CDR2 is SMNVEV (reference sequence). V was clipped by 4 bases and J by 2 bases, with 12 bases between them. The CDR3 is 14 amino acids. DNA for the CDR3: TGTGCCAGCAGTTACGGGGCCGGGGCCTACGAGCAGTACTTC. Translated: CASSYGAGAYEQYF.

This chain uses TRBV2 with TRBJ1-6, with no clear D. The V gene lost 5 bases and the J gene lost 7 bases, with 12 bases spanning the gap. Germline CDR1 and CDR2: SNHLY and FYNNEI. This CDR3 region has 14 residues. CDR3 in amino acids: CASSTAALNSPLHF. DNA of the CDR3: TGTGCCAGCAGTACGGCAGCCTTAAATTCACCCCTCCACTTT.

The chain links TRBV6-1 to TRBJ2-7, with TRBD1 matching 7 bases. V trimming: 6 bases; J trimming: 2 bases; junction bases outside the gene matches: 4. The germline V gene has CDR1 MNHNS and CDR2 SASEGT. The CDR3 has 13 residues. CDR3 sequence: CASSPGTAYEQYF. CDR3 coding DNA: TGTGCCAGCAGCCCCGGGACAGCCTACGAGCAGTACTTC.

This chain links TRBV11-3 with TRBJ2-2, with D maybe TRBD2 (6 bases). CDR3 length: 13 residues. Trimming removed 8 bases at V and 1 base at J, with 8 bases between. Germline lookup yields CDR1 SGHNT and CDR2 YENEEA. This chain's CDR3 is CASARGNTGELFF. CDR3 bases: TGTGCCAGCGCGCGGGGGAACACCGGGGAGCTGTTTTTT.

J is TRBJ2-7 and V is TRBV4-1, with 12 bases aligning to TRBD2. The length of the CDR3 is 15 residues. Per the germline V gene, CDR1 is MGHRA and CDR2 is YSYEKL. Trimming at V came to 1 base and at J to 6 bases, leaving 4 bases not matched to a gene. The CDR3: CASSQAGLAGPEQYF. Written as DNA, the CDR3 is TGCGCCAGCAGCCAAGCAGGACTAGCGGGGCCCGAGCAGTACTTC.

This chain uses TRBV27 with TRBJ2-5; D is unresolved. The V gene lost 6 bases and the J gene lost 2 bases, with 13 bases spanning the gap. CDR3 size: 14 residues. Germline loops: CDR1 MNHEY, CDR2 SMNVEV (reference sequence). The CDR3 here is CASSFLDDQETQYF. Here the CDR3 DNA reads TGTGCCAGCAGCTTCCTGGACGATCAAGAGACCCAGTACTTC.

This chain uses TRBV7-9 with TRBJ2-1; 11 bases map to TRBD2. J gave up 4 bases and V 4 bases, and 6 bases lay outside the gene matches. The V gene's germline CDR1 is SEHNR and CDR2 FQNEAQ (reference sequence). CDR3 size: 16 residues. The CDR3 is CASSSLTSGGYNEQFF. CDR3 coding DNA: TGTGCCAGCAGCTCCCTCACTAGCGGGGGATACAATGAGCAGTTCTTC.

The J gene is TRBJ2-3, the V gene TRBV6-4, with 7 positions matching TRBD1. The CDR3 totals 15 residues. Germline assignment: CDR1 MRHNA and CDR2 SNTAGT. Trimming at V came to 6 bases and at J to 5 bases, leaving 11 bases not matched to a gene. The DNA of the CDR3 is TGTGCCAGCAGCATACAGGGGTCCCCCGGAGATACGCAGTATTTT. Protein product: CASSIQGSPGDTQYF.

The genes are TRBV6-6 and TRBJ2-2; D is possibly TRBD1 or TRBD2 (5 bases each). The V gene lost 5 bases and the J gene lost 3 bases, with 7 bases spanning the gap. Germline V lookup: CDR1 MNHNY, CDR2 SVGAGI (reference sequence). The CDR3 runs to 13 residues. Here the CDR3 DNA reads TGTGCCAGCAGTGTGGGGGACACCGGGGAGCTGTTTTTT. Its translation is CASSVGDTGELFF.

The rearrangement joins TRBV4-2 to TRBJ1-4, with D hard to call. The CDR3 totals 16 residues. V was pared by 4 bases and J by 0 bases, with 12 bases between. Germline V lookup: CDR1 LGHNA, CDR2 YNFKEQ. The CDR3 DNA sequence: TGTGCCAGCAGCCCCCCGGTGGGCCCAACTAATGAAAAACTGTTTTTT. Protein product: CASSPPVGPTNEKLFF.

The chain combines TRBV11-3 with TRBJ2-7; D call uncertain. The CDR3 consists of 12 residues. CDR1 and CDR2 from the germline V gene are SGHNT and YENEEA. V lost 6 bases to trimming and J lost 3 bases, with 9 bases between them. The CDR3 DNA sequence: TGTGCCAGCAGACCAGGTGTCTACGAGCAGTACTTC. Its translation is CASRPGVYEQYF. The full variable domain, with the rest looked up from reference TRBV11-3 and TRBJ2-7, is EAGVVQSPRYKIIEKKQPVAFWCNPISGHNTLYWYLQNLGQGPELLIRYENEEAVDDSQLPKDRFSAERLKGVDSTLKIQPAELGDSAVYLCASRPGVYEQYFGPGTRLTVT.

This clone was recorded once. The gene calls are TRBV28 and TRBJ1-2; the match to TRBD1 covers 8 bases. J was trimmed by 8 bases and V by 5 bases; bases with no gene match: 13. The CDR3 spans 15 residues. Germline values: CDR1 MDHEN, CDR2 SYDVKM. The CDR3 region is CASSNLGQGAGGYTF. The DNA for the CDR3 is TGTGCCAGCAGTAACTTAGGTCAGGGGGCTGGGGGCTACACCTTC.

The chain recombines TRBV13 with TRBJ2-7, with 9 bases that match TRBD1. CDR3 length: 15 amino acids. The ends lost 2 bases at V and 0 bases at J; junction bases unmatched: 2. CDR1 is PRHDT and CDR2 is FYEKMQ in the germline V gene (reference sequence). CDR3 DNA: TGTGCCAGCAGCTTAAGGGGACAGGGCTCCTACGAGCAGTACTTC. Translating gives CASSLRGQGSYEQYF.